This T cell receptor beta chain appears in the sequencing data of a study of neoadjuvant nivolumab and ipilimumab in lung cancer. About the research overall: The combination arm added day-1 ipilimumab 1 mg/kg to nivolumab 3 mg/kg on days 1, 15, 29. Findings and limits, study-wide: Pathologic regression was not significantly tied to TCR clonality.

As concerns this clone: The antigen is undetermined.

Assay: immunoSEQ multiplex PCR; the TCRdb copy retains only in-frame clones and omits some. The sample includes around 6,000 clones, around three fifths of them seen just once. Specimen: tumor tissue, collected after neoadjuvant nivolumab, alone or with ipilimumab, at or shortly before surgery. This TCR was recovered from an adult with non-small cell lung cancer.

CDR3 DNA sequence: TGTGCCAGCAGAGCCTCCGGGACAGCCAAAAACATTCAGTACTTC. It yields the protein CASRASGTAKNIQYF. V is TRBV6-1 and J is TRBJ2-4, with D possibly being TRBD1 or TRBD2 (5 bases each). The CDR3 covers 15 residues. Germline V gives CDR1 MNHNS, CDR2 SASEGT. V was cut by 6 bases and J by 0 bases, with 12 bases left in between.